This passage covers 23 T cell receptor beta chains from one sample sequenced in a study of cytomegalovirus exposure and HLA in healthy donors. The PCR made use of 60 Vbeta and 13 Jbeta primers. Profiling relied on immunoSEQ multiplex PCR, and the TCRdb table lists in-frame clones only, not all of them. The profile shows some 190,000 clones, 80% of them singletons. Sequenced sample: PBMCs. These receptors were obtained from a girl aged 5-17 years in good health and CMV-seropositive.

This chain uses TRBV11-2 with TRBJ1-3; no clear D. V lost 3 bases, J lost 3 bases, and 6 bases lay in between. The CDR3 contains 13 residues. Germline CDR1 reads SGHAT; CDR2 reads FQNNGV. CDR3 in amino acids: CASSFGGGNTIYF. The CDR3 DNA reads TGTGCCAGCAGCTTTGGCGGTGGAAACACCATATATTTT.

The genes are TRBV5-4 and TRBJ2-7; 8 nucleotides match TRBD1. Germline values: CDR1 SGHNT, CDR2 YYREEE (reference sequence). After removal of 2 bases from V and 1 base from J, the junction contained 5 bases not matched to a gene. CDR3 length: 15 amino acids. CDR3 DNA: TGTGCCAGCAGCTTAGAGGACAGGGTATCCTACGAGCAGTACTTC. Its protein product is CASSLEDRVSYEQYF.

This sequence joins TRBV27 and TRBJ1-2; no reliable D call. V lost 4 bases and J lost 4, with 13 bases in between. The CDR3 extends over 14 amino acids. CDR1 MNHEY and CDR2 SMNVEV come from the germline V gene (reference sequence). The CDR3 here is CASSYISGGYGYTF. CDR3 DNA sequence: TGTGCCAGCAGTTATATCAGCGGTGGCTATGGCTACACCTTC.

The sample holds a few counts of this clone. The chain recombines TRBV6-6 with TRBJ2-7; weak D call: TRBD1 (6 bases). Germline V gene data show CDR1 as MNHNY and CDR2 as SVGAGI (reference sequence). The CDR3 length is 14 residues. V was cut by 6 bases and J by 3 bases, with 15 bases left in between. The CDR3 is CASSPQADSYEQYF. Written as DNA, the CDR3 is TGTGCCAGCAGCCCCCAGGCGGACAGCTACGAGCAGTACTTC.

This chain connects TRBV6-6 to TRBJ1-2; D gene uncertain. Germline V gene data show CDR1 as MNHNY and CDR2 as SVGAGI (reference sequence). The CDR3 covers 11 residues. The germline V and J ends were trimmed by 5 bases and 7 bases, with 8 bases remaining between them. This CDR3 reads CASSPLGGYTF. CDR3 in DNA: TGTGCCAGCAGTCCCCTCGGTGGCTACACCTTC.

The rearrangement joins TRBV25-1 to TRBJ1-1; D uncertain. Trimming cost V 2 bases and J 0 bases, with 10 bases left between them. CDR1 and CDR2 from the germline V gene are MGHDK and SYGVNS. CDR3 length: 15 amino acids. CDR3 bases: TGTGCCAGCAGTGAAGAGCGAGAGTTGAACACTGAAGCTTTCTTT. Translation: CASSEERELNTEAFF.

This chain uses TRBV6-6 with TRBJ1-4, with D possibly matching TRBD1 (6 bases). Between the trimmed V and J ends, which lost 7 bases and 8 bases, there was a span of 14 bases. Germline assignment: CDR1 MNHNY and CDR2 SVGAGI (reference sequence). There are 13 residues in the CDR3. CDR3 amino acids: CASTPKQGEKLFF. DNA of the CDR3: TGTGCCAGCACCCCTAAACAGGGCGAAAAACTGTTTTTT.

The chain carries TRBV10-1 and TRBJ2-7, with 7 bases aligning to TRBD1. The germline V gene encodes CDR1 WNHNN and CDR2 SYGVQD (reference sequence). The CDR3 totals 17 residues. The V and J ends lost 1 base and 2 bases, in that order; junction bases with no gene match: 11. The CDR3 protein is CASSEWALRQGPYEQYF. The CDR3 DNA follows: TGCGCCAGCAGTGAGTGGGCCCTTCGACAGGGACCCTACGAGCAGTACTTC.

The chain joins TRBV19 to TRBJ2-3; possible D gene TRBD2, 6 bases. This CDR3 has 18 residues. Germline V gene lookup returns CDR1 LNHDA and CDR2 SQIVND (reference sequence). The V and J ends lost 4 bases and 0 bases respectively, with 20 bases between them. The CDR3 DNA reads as TGTGCCAGTAGTACCTTCCTCTATAGCGGTACTAGCACAGATACGCAGTATTTT. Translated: CASSTFLYSGTSTDTQYF. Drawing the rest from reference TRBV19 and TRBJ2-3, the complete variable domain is DGGITQSPKYLFRKEGQNVTLSCEQNLNHDAMYWYRQDPGQGLRLIYYSQIVNDFQKGDIAEGYSVSREKKESFPLTVTSAQKNPTAFYLCASSTFLYSGTSTDTQYFGPGTRLTVL.

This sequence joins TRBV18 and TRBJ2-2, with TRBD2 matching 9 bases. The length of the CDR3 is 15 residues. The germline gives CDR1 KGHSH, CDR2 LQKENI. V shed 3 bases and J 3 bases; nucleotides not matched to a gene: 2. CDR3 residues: CASSPSGRDTGELFF. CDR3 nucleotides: TGTGCCAGCTCACCTAGCGGGAGAGACACCGGGGAGCTGTTTTTT.

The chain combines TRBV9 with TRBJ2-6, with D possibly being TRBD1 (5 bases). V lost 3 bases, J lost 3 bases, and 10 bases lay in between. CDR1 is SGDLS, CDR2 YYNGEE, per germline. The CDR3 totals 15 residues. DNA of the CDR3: TGTGCCAGCAGCGGGTTAGGGGTTGGGGCCAACGTCCTGACTTTC. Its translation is CASSGLGVGANVLTF.

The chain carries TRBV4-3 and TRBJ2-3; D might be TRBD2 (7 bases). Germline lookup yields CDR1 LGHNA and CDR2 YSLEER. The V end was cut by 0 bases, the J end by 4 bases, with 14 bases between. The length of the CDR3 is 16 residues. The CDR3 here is CASSQDRGGWSDTQYF. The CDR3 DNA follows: TGCGCCAGCAGCCAAGATAGGGGGGGTTGGTCAGATACGCAGTATTTT.

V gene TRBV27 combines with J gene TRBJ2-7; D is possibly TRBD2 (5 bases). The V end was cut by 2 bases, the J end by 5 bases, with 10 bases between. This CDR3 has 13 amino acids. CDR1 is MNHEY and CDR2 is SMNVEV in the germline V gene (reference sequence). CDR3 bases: TGTGCCAGCAGTTTAGGGTCTAGCAACGAGCAGTACTTC. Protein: CASSLGSSNEQYF.

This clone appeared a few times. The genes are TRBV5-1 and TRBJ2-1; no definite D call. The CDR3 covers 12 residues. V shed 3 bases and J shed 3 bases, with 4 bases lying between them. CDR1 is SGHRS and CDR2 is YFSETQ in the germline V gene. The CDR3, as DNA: TGCGCCAGCAGCTCAAACTACAATGAGCAGTTCTTC. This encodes CASSSNYNEQFF.

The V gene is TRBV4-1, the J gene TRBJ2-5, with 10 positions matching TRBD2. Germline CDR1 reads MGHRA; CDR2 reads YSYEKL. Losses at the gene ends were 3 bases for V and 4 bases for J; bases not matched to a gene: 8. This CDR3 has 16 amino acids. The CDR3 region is CASSQEAAGGGETQYF. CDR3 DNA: TGCGCCAGCAGCCAGGAGGCAGCGGGAGGGGGAGAGACCCAGTACTTC.

CDR3 nucleotides: TGTGCCTGGAGTGGAACCCGGACAGGGGTGAACACTGAAGCTTTCTTT. It encodes CAWSGTRTGVNTEAFF. The J gene is TRBJ1-1, the V gene TRBV30, with TRBD1 matching 9 bases. This CDR3 contains 16 residues. The V segment lost 1 base and the J segment 0 bases; nucleotides outside the gene matches: 6. CDR1 is GTSNPN and CDR2 is SVGIG in the germline V gene (reference sequence).

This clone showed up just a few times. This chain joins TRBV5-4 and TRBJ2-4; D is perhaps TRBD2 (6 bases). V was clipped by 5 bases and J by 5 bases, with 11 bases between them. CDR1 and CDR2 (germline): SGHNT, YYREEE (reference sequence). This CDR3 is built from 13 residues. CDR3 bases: TGTGCCAGCAGGGACCCTAGCGAAAACATTCAGTACTTC. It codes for CASRDPSENIQYF.

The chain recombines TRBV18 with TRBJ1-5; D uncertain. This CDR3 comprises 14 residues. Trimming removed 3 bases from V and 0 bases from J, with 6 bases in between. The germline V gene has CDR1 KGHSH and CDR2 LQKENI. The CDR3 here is CASSPQYSNQPQHF. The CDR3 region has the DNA TGTGCCAGCTCACCCCAGTATAGCAATCAGCCCCAGCATTTT.

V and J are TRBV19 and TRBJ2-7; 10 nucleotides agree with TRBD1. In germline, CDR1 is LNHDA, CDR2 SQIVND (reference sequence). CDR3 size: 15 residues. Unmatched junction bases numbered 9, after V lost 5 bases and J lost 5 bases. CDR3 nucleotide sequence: TGTGCCAGTAGTGCCGACAGGGGGCTGAAGGACGAGCAGTACTTC. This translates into CASSADRGLKDEQYF.

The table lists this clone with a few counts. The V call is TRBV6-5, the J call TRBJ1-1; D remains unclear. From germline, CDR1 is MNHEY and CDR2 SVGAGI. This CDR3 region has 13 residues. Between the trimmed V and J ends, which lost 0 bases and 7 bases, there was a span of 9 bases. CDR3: CASSYSRRDEAFF. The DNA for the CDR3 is TGTGCCAGCAGTTACTCCCGGCGGGATGAAGCTTTCTTT.

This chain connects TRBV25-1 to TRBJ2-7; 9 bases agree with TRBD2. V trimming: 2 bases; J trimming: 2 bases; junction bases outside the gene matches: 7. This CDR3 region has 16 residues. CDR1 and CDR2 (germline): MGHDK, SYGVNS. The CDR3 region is CASSEKTGTSTYEQYF. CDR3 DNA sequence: TGTGCCAGCAGTGAAAAAACCGGGACTAGCACCTACGAGCAGTACTTC.

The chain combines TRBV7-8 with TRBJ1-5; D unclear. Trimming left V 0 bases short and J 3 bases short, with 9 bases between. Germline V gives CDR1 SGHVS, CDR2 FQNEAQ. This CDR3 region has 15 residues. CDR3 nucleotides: TGTGCCAGCAGCTTAGCCCCACAATACAATCAGCCCCAGCATTTT. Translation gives CASSLAPQYNQPQHF.

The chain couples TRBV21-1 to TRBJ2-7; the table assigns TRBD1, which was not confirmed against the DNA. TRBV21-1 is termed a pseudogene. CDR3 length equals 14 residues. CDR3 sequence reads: CARTKTGGFYEQYF. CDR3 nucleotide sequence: TGTGCCAGAACGAAGACAGGGGGGTTCTACGAGCAGTACTTC.